The 25 T cell receptor beta chains below were found in one sample sequenced in a study of Ad26.COV2.S vaccination and SARS-CoV-2 variants. Clones were sequenced by immunoSEQ multiplex PCR, and TCRdb holds only the in-frame ones, with some missing. The repertoire holds around 320,000 clones, with more than 75% as singletons. Treatment specified: 19 received Ad26.COV2.S at low or high dose, single or two shots; roughly 5 received placebo; per-sample allocation not given. At day 63 after the first vaccine or placebo injection, samples were drawn. The input for sequencing was peripheral blood, taken in a trial of Ad26.COV2.S vaccine versus placebo. The source is a person aged 18-65 years who received the Ad26.COV2.S COVID-19 vaccine or a placebo.

The chain links TRBV5-1 to TRBJ1-2; TRBD1 matches at 7 bases. Germline-derived CDR1 and CDR2 are SGHRS and YFSETQ. Trimming took 4 bases from V and 8 from J; bases not matched to a gene: 11. There are 14 residues in the CDR3. CDR3: CASSPARGDSGYTF. CDR3 nucleotide sequence: TGCGCCAGCAGCCCGGCGAGGGGGGACAGCGGCTACACCTTC.

The J gene is TRBJ2-1, the V gene TRBV10-3, with D tentatively TRBD1 (6 bases). V was shortened by 10 bases and J by 2 bases, with 15 bases between the two germline ends. This CDR3 is built from 14 residues. Germline V CDR1 and CDR2: ENHRY, SYGVKD. The CDR3 region is CATVQGTPYNEQFF. The CDR3 DNA follows: TGTGCCACCGTACAGGGAACCCCCTACAATGAGCAGTTCTTC.

V usage is TRBV12-5 and J usage is TRBJ1-5, with D unresolved. Germline V lookup: CDR1 LGHNT, CDR2 FRNRAP. V dropped 0 bases and J dropped 0 bases, with 15 bases sitting between them. The CDR3 loop spans 18 amino acids. CDR3 region: CASGLVSQEAYSNQPQHF. The CDR3 DNA follows: TGTGCTAGTGGTTTGGTATCGCAGGAGGCGTATAGCAATCAGCCCCAGCATTTT.

The chain recombines TRBV3-1 (or the pseudogene TRBV3-2) with TRBJ2-7; TRBD2 might be the D (6 bases). This CDR3 spans 12 amino acids. Germline loops: CDR1 LGHDT, CDR2 YNNKEL (reference sequence). The V end was cut by 3 bases, the J end by 7 bases, with 10 bases between. As DNA, the CDR3 is TGTGCCAGCAGCCAGGGACTTGGTGAGCAGTACTTC. Its protein product is CASSQGLGEQYF.

This clone has only one observation. The J gene is TRBJ2-7, the V gene TRBV6-6, with D maybe TRBD1 (5 bases). Per germline, CDR1 MNHNY and CDR2 SVGAGI (reference sequence). V lost 7 bases, J lost 2 bases, and 12 bases lay in between. The CDR3 has 13 amino acids. The CDR3 region has the DNA TGTGCCAGCAATCTTAACAGGCCCTACGAGCAGTACTTC. This gives the protein CASNLNRPYEQYF.

This clone was counted only a few times. J is TRBJ1-5 and V is TRBV3-1 (or the pseudogene TRBV3-2); perhaps TRBD1 as D (5 bases). V was shortened by 0 bases and J by 0 bases, with 15 bases between the two germline ends. The CDR3 consists of 18 residues. Germline-derived CDR1 and CDR2 are LGHDT and YNNKEL (reference sequence). The CDR3 DNA is TGTGCCAGCAGCCAAGATTCCGGGACGGAGATTAGCAATCAGCCCCAGCATTTT. Amino acid sequence: CASSQDSGTEISNQPQHF.

Regarding this clone: Other DNA sequences in this sample translate to the same CDR3. The CDR3 sequence is CASSLPGTGELFF. In DNA form, the CDR3 reads TGCGCCAGCAGCTTACCCGGCACCGGGGAGCTGTTTTTT. The chain is built from TRBV5-1 and TRBJ2-2; no clear D. Trimming took 2 bases from V and 4 from J, leaving 6 bases between them. In germline, CDR1 is SGHRS, CDR2 YFSETQ. CDR3 size: 13 residues. The entire variable domain, with the rest obtained from reference TRBV5-1 and TRBJ2-2, is as follows: KAGVTQTPRYLIKTRGQQVTLSCSPISGHRSVSWYQQTPGQGLQFLFEYFSETQRNKGNFPGRFSGRQFSNSRSEMNVSTLELGDSALYLCASSLPGTGELFFGEGSRLTVL.

The chain couples TRBV3-1 (or the pseudogene TRBV3-2) to TRBJ2-1; D may match TRBD1 or TRBD2 (5 bases each). The ends were cut back, 5 bases at V and 4 bases at J, with 15 bases in the middle. This CDR3 spans 15 amino acids. From germline, CDR1 is LGHDT and CDR2 YNNKEL (reference sequence). The CDR3 spells CASSSPVGTYNEQFF. CDR3 bases: TGTGCCAGCAGCTCCCCTGTGGGGACGTACAATGAGCAGTTCTTC.

The V and J genes are TRBV27 and TRBJ1-2, with TRBD1 matching 8 bases. The CDR3 has 13 amino acids. Germline values: CDR1 MNHEY, CDR2 SMNVEV (reference sequence). The ends lost 3 bases at V and 7 bases at J; junction bases unmatched: 4. The CDR3 reads CASSFSRGLGYTF. The DNA for the CDR3 is TGTGCCAGCAGTTTCAGCAGGGGGCTTGGCTACACCTTC.

CDR3 sequence: CASSIGSGGNQPQHF. For the CDR3, the DNA is TGTGCCAGTAGTATAGGTTCGGGTGGCAATCAGCCCCAGCATTTT. The rearrangement joins TRBV19 to TRBJ1-5; no firm D call. The CDR3 is 15 residues long. V lost 1 base to trimming and J lost 2 bases, with 9 bases between them. Germline V gene data show CDR1 as LNHDA and CDR2 as SQIVND (reference sequence).

To note about this clone: Sequence at one end of the junction differs from germline and may be a read error. The sample contains more than one DNA sequence encoding this CDR3. The rearrangement joins TRBV10-3 to TRBJ2-2; 7 bases are a match to TRBD1. Germline V gene sequence: CDR1 ENHRY, CDR2 SYGVKD. This CDR3 has 13 amino acids. The CDR3 loop is CAINGQDTGELFF. Here the CDR3 DNA reads TGTGCCATCAATGGACAGGACACCGGAGAGCTGTTTTTT.

CDR3 nucleotides: TGTGCCAGCAGCTTAGCCTTGGACCCCACGCGCGGCTACACCTTC. This encodes CASSLALDPTRGYTF. This sequence joins TRBV7-2 and TRBJ1-2, with D hard to call. The CDR3 loop spans 15 amino acids. Trimming left V 0 bases short and J 8 bases short, with 16 bases between. CDR1 is SGHTA and CDR2 is FQGNSA in the germline V gene.

The gene calls are TRBV24-1 and TRBJ2-1; 10 bases are shared with TRBD2. Germline-derived CDR1 and CDR2 are KGHDR and SFDVKD. The CDR3 runs 16 residues. The J segment lost 3 bases and the V segment lost 2 bases, leaving 3 bases of the junction unmatched. CDR3 in amino acids: CATSDSSGGNYNEQFF. Here the CDR3 DNA reads TGTGCCACCAGTGATTCTAGCGGGGGAAACTACAATGAGCAGTTCTTC.

The rearrangement joins TRBV6-6 to TRBJ2-1; no definite D call. Trimming removed 10 bases at V and 6 bases at J, with 16 bases between. The CDR3 contains 13 residues. Per germline, CDR1 MNHNY and CDR2 SVGAGI (reference sequence). CDR3 in DNA: TGTGCCACCTTTAACTTGAGGTTCAATGAGCAGTTCTTC. As protein: CATFNLRFNEQFF.

Here the CDR3 DNA reads TGCAGCGTTTCTTCTGGGACGCAGTATTTT. Its translation is CSVSSGTQYF. The chain recombines TRBV29-1 with TRBJ2-3; D unresolved. This CDR3 comprises 10 residues. CDR1 is SQVTM, CDR2 ANQGSEA, per germline. The germline V and J ends were trimmed by 5 bases and 9 bases, with 9 bases remaining between them.

The rearrangement links TRBV11-2 to TRBJ2-2, with D uncertain. Trimming left V 2 bases short and J 1 base short, with 5 bases between. Germline V gives CDR1 SGHAT, CDR2 FQNNGV. The CDR3 length is 14 residues. This CDR3 is CASSLRLNTGELFF. For the CDR3, the DNA is TGTGCCAGCAGCTTACGGTTGAACACCGGGGAGCTGTTTTTT.

The gene calls are TRBV9 and TRBJ2-5; D perhaps matches TRBD2 (7 bases). CDR3 size: 17 residues. Between the trimmed V and J ends, which lost 4 bases and 4 bases, there was a span of 23 bases. The V gene's germline CDR1 is SGDLS and CDR2 YYNGEE. The CDR3, as DNA: TGTGCCAGCAGCTCCCGCGGGGGCCAGGGGCAAGGAGAGACCCAGTACTTC. It translates to CASSSRGGQGQGETQYF. Full variable domain (missing parts from reference TRBV9 and TRBJ2-5): DSGVTQTPKHLITATGQRVTLRCSPRSGDLSVYWYQQSLDQGLQFLIQYYNGEERAKGNILERFSAQQFPDLHSELNLSSLELGDSALYFCASSSRGGQGQGETQYFGPGTRLLVL.

The chain employs TRBV2 and TRBJ1-6; D not certain. V was cut by 5 bases and J by 1 base, with 12 bases left in between. CDR1 is SNHLY and CDR2 is FYNNEI in the germline V gene. This CDR3 is 16 amino acids long. CDR3: CASSRLVGSYNSPLHF. The CDR3 DNA reads TGTGCCAGCAGTAGGCTGGTTGGGTCCTATAATTCACCCCTCCACTTT.

This chain uses TRBV7-8 with TRBJ1-2, with TRBD1 matching over 11 bases. The CDR3 has 18 amino acids. CDR1 is SGHVS and CDR2 is FQNEAQ in the germline V gene. The V segment lost 5 bases and the J segment 5 bases; nucleotides outside the gene matches: 16. The CDR3 sequence is CASSPLSPDRGRGYGYTF. The DNA of the CDR3 is TGTGCCAGCAGCCCTTTATCCCCGGACAGGGGGCGAGGGTATGGCTACACCTTC.

This chain links TRBV7-3 with TRBJ1-1, with D possibly matching TRBD1 (5 bases). Germline CDR1 is SGHTA and CDR2 is FQGTGA. Trimming left V 5 bases short and J 1 base short, with 8 bases between. This CDR3 is built from 13 residues. The CDR3 DNA is TGTGCCAGCAGCCTCCAGGGGAACACTGAAGCTTTCTTT. This encodes CASSLQGNTEAFF.

This rearrangement joins TRBV4-2 to TRBJ2-7; the match to TRBD1 covers 7 bases. Germline values: CDR1 LGHNA, CDR2 YNFKEQ. Trimming cost V 1 base and J 7 bases; bases outside gene matches: 4. CDR3 size: 13 residues. The CDR3 sequence: CASSQGGRGEQYF. The CDR3 DNA reads TGTGCCAGCAGCCAAGGGGGCAGGGGGGAGCAGTACTTC.

This clone occurred once. CDR3 in DNA: TGTGCCGACCGAACACAGGGTAAAAATGAAAAACTGTTTTTT. This translates into CADRTQGKNEKLFF. The chain carries TRBV4-2 and TRBJ1-4, with a possible D match to TRBD1 (6 bases). The CDR3 is 14 residues long. V was trimmed by 11 bases and J by 5 bases, leaving 18 bases between them. From germline, CDR1 is LGHNA and CDR2 YNFKEQ.

This clone was observed at least ten times. J is TRBJ1-1 and V is TRBV15; D is unclear. CDR1 is LNHNV, CDR2 YYDKDF, per germline (reference sequence). V was pared by 0 bases and J by 4 bases, with 12 bases between. The CDR3 consists of 15 residues. The CDR3 DNA reads TGTGCCACCAGCAGAGATTATTGGCAGTTCACTGAAGCTTTCTTT. As protein: CATSRDYWQFTEAFF.

In DNA form, the CDR3 reads TGTGCCAGCAGCCAAGGGGGCATAGTGCAGACCTATGGCTACACCTTC. Protein: CASSQGGIVQTYGYTF. V gene TRBV14 combines with J gene TRBJ1-2; a weak D match, TRBD1 (5 bases). Trimming removed 1 base at V and 4 bases at J, with 16 bases between. The CDR3 totals 16 residues. Germline V gene data show CDR1 as SGHDN and CDR2 as FVKESK.

The chain uses TRBV2 and TRBJ1-2; TRBD1 agrees at 10 bases. V lost 6 bases and J lost 6; bases outside the gene matches: 13. Germline V gives CDR1 SNHLY, CDR2 FYNNEI. This CDR3 region has 16 residues. The CDR3 loop is CASRPGTGVFVDGYTF. CDR3 bases: TGTGCCAGCAGGCCCGGGACAGGGGTTTTCGTCGATGGCTACACCTTC.